The present T cell receptor beta chain was sequenced within a study of blood T cell repertoires in COVID-19. Overall study context: COVID-19 samples from acute and convalescent phases originated in the United States, Italy and Spain.

This CDR3 contains 15 residues. CDR1 MNHEY and CDR2 SVGEGT come from the germline V gene. Unmatched junction bases numbered 8, after V lost 5 bases and J lost 4 bases. Per the study methods: Nucleated cell counts were estimated from reference gene primer amplification. Data came from immunoSEQ multiplex PCR; TCRdb stores just in-frame clones and leaves some out. V, J and clone size are taken as reported in that table, and D and trimming were inferred from the DNA itself. The data contain more than 85,000 clones, roughly 80% of them seen just once; the ten biggest clones take up roughly 23%. The sequenced material came from peripheral blood. The rearrangement uses TRBV6-2 or TRBV6-3 and TRBJ1-2, with 9 bases matching TRBD1. This clonotype was obtained from a man of 80 years or more with active or convalescent COVID-19. This CDR3 is CASSLDRGFPYGYTF. CDR3 coding DNA: TGTGCCAGCAGTCTGGACAGGGGATTTCCCTATGGCTACACCTTC.